Listed below are T cell receptor beta chains from one sample, sequenced in a study of blood T cell repertoires in COVID-19. Sequenced by immunoSEQ multiplex PCR; TCRdb stores in-frame clones only, minus some. This repertoire shows more than 150,000 clones, 70% to 90% found once; its top ten account for about 7%. The sample taken for sequencing was peripheral blood. These receptors were collected from a man aged 45-60 years with active or convalescent COVID-19. CDR3s include the opening cysteine and the closing phenylalanine or tryptophan. A D gene is named only where the DNA matches it firmly. Some rows mark clone size as missing; the rest say once, few, many or name a class of expanded clone.

>TRBJ2-3|TRBV6-5|NA|13|NA
TGTGCCAGTGTGGGGCACAACACAGATACGCAGTATTTT
CASVGHNTDTQYF
>TRBJ1-3|TRBV12-3/TRBV12-4|NA|13|NA
TGTGCCAACAGTTTCGCATTTCGGGACACCATATATTTT
CANSFAFRDTIYF
>TRBJ1-2|TRBV4-3|NA|14|NA
TGCGCCAGCAGCCAAGATGTAGGGGTCTATGGCTACACCTTC
CASSQDVGVYGYTF
>TRBJ1-1|TRBV7-8|few|13|NA
TGTGCCAGCAGCCCGCACGAGGACACTGAAGCTTTCTTT
CASSPHEDTEAFF
>TRBJ2-5|TRBV4-1|NA|16|TRBD1
TGCGCCAGCAGCTTCCTCTCGACAGGGAGAAAAGAGACCCAGTACTTC
CASSFLSTGRKETQYF
>TRBJ2-1|TRBV3-1/TRBV3-2|NA|15|NA
TGTGCCAGCAGCCAAGAAGCGGCCTCCTACAATGAGCAGTTCTTC
CASSQEAASYNEQFF
>TRBJ2-1|TRBV4-3|NA|13|NA
TGCGCCAGCAGCCAAGCCCCCGGCAATGAGCAGTTCTTC
CASSQAPGNEQFF
>TRBJ1-4|TRBV5-1|NA|15|TRBD1
TGCGCCAGCACCCGAACCGGGACAGGGGGGGAAAAACTGTTTTTT
CASTRTGTGGEKLFF
>TRBJ2-1|TRBV6-5|once|16|NA
TGTGCCAGCAGTTACTCTCGGACAATCTCCTACAATGAGCAGTTCTTC
CASSYSRTISYNEQFF
>TRBJ2-1|TRBV6-5|NA|14|TRBD1
TGTGCCAGCAGTTGGGGACAGGGGAACAATGAGCAGTTCTTC
CASSWGQGNNEQFF
>TRBJ2-1|TRBV5-1|once|16|TRBD1
TGCGCCAGCAGCTTCGCCGGGACAGGGGACTACAATGAGCAGTTCTTC
CASSFAGTGDYNEQFF
>TRBJ1-5|TRBV19|NA|14|NA
TGTGCCAGTAGTATTCAGGGAAGCTCTCAGCCCCAGCATTTT
CASSIQGSSQPQHF
>TRBJ2-3|TRBV4-3|NA|16|TRBD1
TGCGCCAGCAGCCCCTCTCGGACAGGGAGCACAGATACGCAGTATTTT
CASSPSRTGSTDTQYF
>TRBJ1-4|TRBV3-1/TRBV3-2|NA|14|NA
TGTGCCAGCAGCTCCGCCGGGAGGAATGAAAAACTGTTTTTT
CASSSAGRNEKLFF
>TRBJ1-2|TRBV28|NA|15|NA
TGTGCCAGCAGTTTAGCCCTCCAGGGGCACTATGGCTACACCTTC
CASSLALQGHYGYTF
>TRBJ2-5|TRBV11-1|NA|12|NA
TGTGCCAGCAGCTTAGTTCCGGAGACCCAGTACTTC
CASSLVPETQYF
>TRBJ1-1|TRBV6-5|NA|14|NA
TGTGCCAGCACCCGGGGACAATCGACCACTGAAGCTTTCTTT
CASTRGQSTTEAFF
>TRBJ2-2|TRBV4-1|NA|16|TRBD2
TGCGCCAGCAGCCAAATGGGCGGGAGCAACACCGGGGAGCTGTTTTTT
CASSQMGGSNTGELFF
>TRBJ1-5|TRBV19|many|14|TRBD1
TGTGCCAGTAGTACCTACTCAGGGGGTCAGCCCCAGCATTTT
CASSTYSGGQPQHF
>TRBJ2-3|TRBV7-9|NA|14|NA
TGTGCCAGCAGCCCCGACACCCACACAGATACGCAGTATTTT
CASSPDTHTDTQYF